Below are 5 T cell receptor beta chains sequenced from a single sample in a study of identifying expanded T cells in peripheral blood (dated by TCRdb to the late 2010s). The library relied on the immunoSEQ multiplex PCR assay. TCRdb took this table from immuneACCESS and kept in-frame rearrangements with V and J called. Such tables lack part of the clones; where checked against another copy, unresolved V genes explain under half of the gap, and the rest is unexplained. Across this sample there are about 85,000 clones, with more than 75% seen only once. The top ten clonotypes cover 15% to 20% of the sample. Sequences were obtained from blood. All receptors come from a person aged 18-70 years in good health.

The chain has TRBV2 and TRBJ1-1, with a weak D call TRBD1 (5 bases). CDR1 and CDR2 from the germline V gene are SNHLY and FYNNEI. The CDR3 runs to 14 residues. Trimming pared 3 bases from V and 5 bases from J, leaving 13 bases between. CDR3 sequence reads: CASSEGNGGTEAFF. The CDR3 coding sequence is TGTGCCAGCAGTGAGGGGAATGGGGGGACTGAAGCTTTCTTT.

A word on this clone: The sample has other DNA sequences that encode this CDR3 too. This chain joins TRBV6-5 and TRBJ1-1, with a tentative D call TRBD1 (5 bases). The CDR3 spans 13 residues. The V gene's germline CDR1 is MNHEY and CDR2 SVGAGI. Trimming took off 3 bases at V and 4 bases at J, with 9 bases between the two ends. This chain's CDR3 is CASSYWGGTEAFF. Written as DNA, the CDR3 is TGTGCCAGCAGTTATTGGGGGGGCACTGAAGCTTTCTTT.

The chain joins TRBV6-1 to TRBJ1-2, with D tentatively TRBD1 (6 bases). CDR1 and CDR2 from the germline V gene are MNHNS and SASEGT. The ends were cut back, 0 bases at V and 5 bases at J, with 13 bases in the middle. The CDR3 runs 15 residues. The CDR3 sequence is CASSEAGGLGYGYTF. The CDR3 region has the DNA TGTGCCAGCAGTGAAGCAGGGGGGTTAGGGTATGGCTACACCTTC.

CDR3 nucleotide sequence: TGTGCCAGCAGTTACCTCAGGACAGGACTAACCTACGAGCAGTACTTC. Translated: CASSYLRTGLTYEQYF. The chain has TRBV6-5 and TRBJ2-7, with D possibly TRBD1 on 7 matching bases. This CDR3 contains 16 residues. Germline CDR1 is MNHEY and CDR2 is SVGAGI. The ends were cut back, 2 bases at V and 2 bases at J, with 16 bases in the middle.

The count of this clone is one. V and J are TRBV27 and TRBJ2-7, with D maybe TRBD2 (6 bases). Trimming cost V 3 bases and J 1 base, with 16 bases left between them. Germline CDR1 MNHEY, CDR2 SMNVEV (reference sequence). The CDR3 loop spans 16 amino acids. CDR3 nucleotides: TGTGCCAGCAGTTTTACTAGCTCAATCGGATCCTACGAGCAGTACTTC. It is translated as CASSFTSSIGSYEQYF.